The present entry profiles one TCR beta chain with its context. Its antigen is still unknown. Quantitative molecular-barcoded 5'-RACE generated the TCR beta libraries. TCRdb redid the calling of the 5' RACE reads with MiXCR, one entry per CDR3 protein. The sample records around 31,000 distinct CDR3 sequences, about 30% being singletons. The data were obtained in a study of CD8 T cells in ankylosing spondylitis. Study-wide results and limits: The clones that were linked to disease were reported to be significantly enriched in matched synovial fluid samples from ankylosing spondylitis patients.

The specimen sequenced was synovial fluid, either unsorted or a sorted T cell fraction (not recorded which). This receptor was taken from a male donor with ankylosing spondylitis.

The CDR3: CASSPRRNEQFF. The CDR3 DNA reads as TGTGCCAGCAGCCCCCGGCGCAATGAGCAGTTCTTC. The chain is built from TRBV3-1 and TRBJ2-1; no definite D call. Trimming took 4 bases from V and 6 from J, leaving 7 bases between them. The CDR3 spans 12 residues. Germline CDR1 LGHDT, CDR2 YNNKEL (reference sequence).